The clone carrying this TCR beta chain was seen more than once but under ten times. Antigen: not known. This specimen comes from a study of T cells in Graves' hyperthyroidism and ophthalmopathy. Study-wide context: At initial diagnosis, before any treatment had begun, peripheral blood was obtained.

Study-wide findings and caveats: It was a median around 6 months before onset that the model predicted ophthalmopathy.

Trimming pared 4 bases from V and 7 bases from J, leaving 9 bases between. CDR3 length equals 13 residues. Germline V gene data show CDR1 as SGDLS and CDR2 as YYNGEE. Amplified regions were TCR beta CDR3 sequences from RNA transcripts. When the TCR CDR3 underwent first-round RT-PCR, the HTBI primer set was used. MiXCR, applied by TCRdb to the multiplex PCR reads, yields one record per CDR3 protein. In the table there are about 640,000 distinct CDR3 sequences, around 20% of which are singletons. Uncontrolled infections, other autoimmune diseases, pregnancy or lactation led to exclusion of patients. Clinical symptoms, serum thyroxine and TRAb, thyroid ultrasound and orbital computed tomography were used for the diagnoses.

This sequence joins TRBV9 and TRBJ1-6; D remains ambiguous. The receptor comes from a man aged 25 to 40 with Graves' ophthalmopathy. Sequenced: blood. CDR3 DNA sequence: TGTGCCAGCAGCCCATTCGGGAATTCACCCCTCCACTTT. It encodes CASSPFGNSPLHF.